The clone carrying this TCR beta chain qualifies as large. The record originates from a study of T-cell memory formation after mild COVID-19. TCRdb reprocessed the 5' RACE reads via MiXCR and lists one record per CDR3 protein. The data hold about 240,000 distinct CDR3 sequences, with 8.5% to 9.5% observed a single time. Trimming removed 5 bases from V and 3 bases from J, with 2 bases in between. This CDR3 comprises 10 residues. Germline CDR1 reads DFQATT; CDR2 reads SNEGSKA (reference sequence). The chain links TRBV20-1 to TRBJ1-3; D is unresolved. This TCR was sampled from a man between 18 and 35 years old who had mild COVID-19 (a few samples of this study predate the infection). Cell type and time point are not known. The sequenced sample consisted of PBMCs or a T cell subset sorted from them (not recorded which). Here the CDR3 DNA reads TGCAGTGCTCGTGGAAACACCATATATTTT. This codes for CSARGNTIYF.